This T cell receptor (beta chain) was found in a study of blood T cell repertoires in COVID-19. As originally analysed: Reference gene primers were amplified, and this amplification served to estimate nucleated cell counts. Assay used: immunoSEQ multiplex PCR; TCRdb lists only in-frame clones, some missing. V, J and clone size reflect that table, while D and trimming were determined from the DNA. The table has under 250,000 clones, around 80% seen once. J gave up 6 bases and V 4 bases, and 3 bases lay outside the gene matches. CDR1 and CDR2 from the germline V gene are LNHDA and SQIVND (reference sequence). The CDR3 has 13 residues.

Material: peripheral blood. This chain links TRBV19 with TRBJ2-1; TRBD2 matches at 7 bases. The receptor was derived from a woman aged 18-29 years with acute or convalescent COVID-19. In DNA, the CDR3 is TGTGCCAGTAGTACGGGGGGAATCAATGAGCAGTTCTTC. Its translation: CASSTGGINEQFF.